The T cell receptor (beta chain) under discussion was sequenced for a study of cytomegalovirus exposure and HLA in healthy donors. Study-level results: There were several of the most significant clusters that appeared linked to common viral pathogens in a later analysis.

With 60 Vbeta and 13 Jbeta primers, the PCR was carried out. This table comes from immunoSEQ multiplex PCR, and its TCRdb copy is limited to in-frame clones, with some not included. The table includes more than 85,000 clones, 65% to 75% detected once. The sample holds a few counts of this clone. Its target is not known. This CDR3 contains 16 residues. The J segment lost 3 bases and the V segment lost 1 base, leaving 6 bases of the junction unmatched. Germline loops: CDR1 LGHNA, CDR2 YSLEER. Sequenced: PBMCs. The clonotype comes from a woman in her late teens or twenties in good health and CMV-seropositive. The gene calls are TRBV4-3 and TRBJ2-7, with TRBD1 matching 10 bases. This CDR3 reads CASSQVGGQGLYEQYF. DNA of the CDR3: TGCGCCAGCAGCCAAGTTGGGGGACAGGGGCTCTACGAGCAGTACTTC.